This is a list of T cell receptor beta chains from one sample in a study of blood T cell repertoires in COVID-19. Using immunoSEQ multiplex PCR, the repertoire was profiled, and TCRdb retains in-frame clones only, with some absent. The sample has over 75,000 clones; roughly 88% are singletons. The sequencing input was peripheral blood. The source of these receptors is a human donor with active COVID-19. The donor label of this sample is uncertain. The CDR3 runs from the conserved cysteine through the conserved F or W. A D gene is named only where the DNA matches it firmly. Rows give clone size only sometimes, using once, few, many, or a class for an expanded clone.

v_call	clone_size	j_call	d_call	cdr3_aa	cdr3_nt
TRBV7-2	-	TRBJ1-1	-	CASSSQQNTEAFF	TGTGCCAGCAGCTCACAGCAAAACACTGAAGCTTTCTTT
TRBV5-4	-	TRBJ2-1	-	CASSLGPFLQTSGDDEQFF	TGTGCCAGCAGCTTGGGGCCGTTCCTTCAGACGTCGGGGGACGATGAGCAGTTCTTC
TRBV7-2	-	TRBJ2-1	-	CASSFSSYNEQFF	TGTGCCAGCAGCTTCTCTAGCTACAATGAGCAGTTCTTC
TRBV28	-	TRBJ2-7	TRBD1	CASSFAVPYRGNSYEQYF	TGTGCCAGCAGTTTTGCAGTTCCTTACAGGGGAAACTCCTACGAGCAGTACTTC
TRBV9	-	TRBJ2-1	-	CASSAGGGGDEQFF	TGTGCCAGCAGCGCCGGTGGAGGGGGGGATGAGCAGTTCTTC
TRBV5-8	-	TRBJ1-2	TRBD1	CASSRTGAYGYTF	TGTGCCAGCAGCAGGACAGGGGCCTATGGCTACACCTTC
TRBV4-3	-	TRBJ2-7	-	CASSQDAGGEPYEQYF	TGCGCCAGCAGCCAGGATGCCGGGGGAGAACCCTACGAGCAGTACTTC
TRBV19	-	TRBJ2-5	TRBD2	CASSAGLAGEKTQYF	TGTGCCAGTAGTGCGGGACTAGCGGGGGAGAAGACCCAGTACTTC
TRBV2	-	TRBJ2-5	TRBD2	CAISGGRVETQYF	TGTGCCATCAGCGGGGGGCGCGTAGAGACCCAGTACTTC
TRBV7-2	-	TRBJ1-1	-	CASTPTYKNTEAFF	TGTGCCAGCACCCCAACATATAAGAACACTGAAGCTTTCTTT
TRBV9	-	TRBJ1-2	-	CASSVEHRNYGYTF	TGTGCCAGCAGCGTAGAGCACAGGAACTATGGCTACACCTTC
TRBV20-1	-	TRBJ2-7	TRBD1	CSASGQGIYEQYF	TGCAGTGCTAGTGGACAGGGGATATACGAGCAGTACTTC
TRBV24-1	-	TRBJ2-2	TRBD2	CATSDLGPGGVRELFF	TGTGCCACCAGTGATTTGGGGCCCGGGGGGGTCAGGGAGCTGTTTTTT
TRBV12-3/TRBV12-4	-	TRBJ2-7	-	CASSPRYEQYF	TGTGCCAGCAGTCCCCGCTACGAGCAGTACTTC
TRBV5-1	-	TRBJ1-1	TRBD1	CASSLSNRGLSTEAFF	TGCGCCAGCAGCTTGTCAAACAGGGGGCTAAGCACTGAAGCTTTCTTT
TRBV29-1	-	TRBJ2-7	TRBD1	CSVNTGTGNEQYF	TGCAGCGTGAACACCGGGACAGGGAACGAGCAGTACTTC
TRBV28	-	TRBJ1-2	TRBD1	CASLKQGSHGYTF	TGTGCCAGTCTTAAACAGGGGAGTCATGGCTACACCTTC
TRBV16	few	TRBJ1-5	-	CASSQSQGSGQPQHF	TGTGCCAGCAGCCAATCCCAGGGGTCGGGTCAGCCCCAGCATTTT
TRBV19	-	TRBJ2-5	TRBD1	CASSIVTGGTVETQYF	TGTGCCAGTAGTATAGTCACAGGGGGCACGGTGGAGACCCAGTACTTC
TRBV7-2	-	TRBJ2-1	TRBD2	CASSLGTGGSYNEQFF	TGTGCCAGCAGCTTAGGGACGGGGGGTTCCTACAATGAGCAGTTCTTC
TRBV11-2	-	TRBJ1-1	TRBD1	CASSLRGTANTEAFF	TGTGCCAGCAGCTTACGAGGGACAGCGAACACTGAAGCTTTCTTT
TRBV6-4	-	TRBJ2-4	TRBD1	CASSDYLRGLRIIAKNIQYF	TGTGCCAGCAGTGATTATCTCAGGGGGCTGCGGATAATAGCCAAAAACATTCAGTACTTC
TRBV18	-	TRBJ1-4	-	CASSPLQPNEKLFF	TGTGCCAGCTCACCTTTACAGCCTAATGAAAAACTGTTTTTT
TRBV9	-	TRBJ2-1	TRBD2	CASSVGSGGAHEQFF	TGTGCCAGCAGCGTAGGGAGCGGGGGGGCCCATGAGCAGTTCTTC
TRBV18	few	TRBJ1-2	-	CASSPRRTDYYGYTF	TGTGCCAGCTCACCGAGGCGGACGGACTACTATGGCTACACCTTC
TRBV6-5	-	TRBJ1-2	TRBD1	CASRTGGYGYTF	TGTGCCAGCAGAACAGGGGGCTATGGCTACACCTTC
TRBV9	-	TRBJ1-3	-	CASSVGGSAFSGNTIYF	TGTGCCAGCAGCGTCGGGGGTAGTGCCTTCTCTGGAAACACCATATATTTT
TRBV5-4	-	TRBJ2-2	TRBD1	CASSPSRQGGTGELFF	TGTGCCAGCAGCCCAAGCCGACAGGGTGGCACCGGGGAGCTGTTTTTT
TRBV9	-	TRBJ2-7	TRBD2	CASSPAGTRVSYEQYF	TGTGCCAGCAGCCCCGCCGGGACTAGGGTCTCCTACGAGCAGTACTTC
TRBV19	once	TRBJ2-7	-	CASSIGGALGEQYF	TGTGCCAGTAGTATAGGCGGGGCGTTGGGCGAGCAGTACTTC
TRBV4-3	-	TRBJ2-6	-	CASSQDHSSGANVLTF	TGCGCCAGCAGCCAAGATCATAGCTCTGGGGCCAACGTCCTGACTTTC
TRBV4-3	-	TRBJ2-6	-	CASSQEISGVGANVLTF	TGCGCCAGCAGCCAAGAGATTTCAGGGGTTGGGGCCAACGTCCTGACTTTC
TRBV10-3	-	TRBJ2-7	-	CAITPTGFSANEQYF	TGTGCCATCACTCCTACAGGGTTCTCGGCTAACGAGCAGTACTTC
TRBV6-2/TRBV6-3	-	TRBJ1-5	-	CASTPTGRGNQPQHF	TGTGCCAGCACCCCGACGGGCAGGGGAAATCAGCCCCAGCATTTT
TRBV5-6	-	TRBJ2-2	-	CASSFRRAIQAGELFF	TGTGCCAGCAGCTTTCGCAGGGCAATCCAGGCCGGGGAGCTGTTTTTT
TRBV4-2	-	TRBJ1-2	-	CASSPSGTERLSNGYTF	TGTGCCAGCAGCCCATCCGGGACTGAAAGACTGAGCAATGGCTACACCTTC
TRBV18	-	TRBJ2-1	TRBD1	CASSPRSGQGYNEQFF	TGTGCCAGCTCACCACGTTCGGGACAGGGTTACAATGAGCAGTTCTTC
TRBV2	-	TRBJ2-3	TRBD2	CASRTTGLFGGYTQYF	TGTGCCAGCAGAACTACGGGACTATTTGGAGGTTACACGCAGTATTTT
TRBV7-2	-	TRBJ2-1	-	CASNLGYEQFF	TGTGCCAGCAATCTAGGTTATGAGCAGTTCTTC
TRBV5-5	-	TRBJ1-2	-	CASSKTSGANYGYTF	TGTGCCAGCAGCAAAACCAGCGGAGCTAACTATGGCTACACCTTC
TRBV6-5	-	TRBJ2-1	TRBD2	CASSYRGLAINEQFF	TGTGCCAGCAGTTACAGGGGACTAGCCATCAATGAGCAGTTCTTC
TRBV19	-	TRBJ1-2	-	CASSTARANYGYTF	TGTGCCAGTAGTACAGCTCGGGCTAACTATGGCTACACCTTC
TRBV7-2	-	TRBJ2-1	TRBD1	CASSLGQKFNEQFF	TGTGCCAGCAGCTTGGGACAGAAATTCAATGAGCAGTTCTTC
TRBV18	-	TRBJ1-1	TRBD1	CASSPRVVGGDSEAFF	TGTGCCAGCTCACCAAGGGTTGTAGGGGGCGATTCGGAAGCTTTCTTT
TRBV6-7	-	TRBJ1-3	-	CASSRTVPPLRSGNTIYF	TGTGCCAGCAGTAGGACAGTTCCCCCACTACGCTCTGGAAACACCATATATTTT
TRBV7-8	-	TRBJ2-1	-	CASKGAVISNEQFF	TGTGCCAGCAAAGGGGCCGTTATCTCCAATGAGCAGTTCTTC
TRBV7-9	-	TRBJ1-1	-	CASRPTTGNTEAFF	TGTGCCAGCAGACCTACTACAGGTAACACTGAAGCTTTCTTT
TRBV13	-	TRBJ1-5	-	CASSLGQGNQPQHF	TGTGCCAGCAGCTTAGGGCAGGGGAATCAGCCCCAGCATTTT
TRBV19	-	TRBJ1-1	-	CASSPRMSTRPNTEAFF	TGTGCCAGTAGTCCCCGAATGTCGACAAGACCGAACACTGAAGCTTTCTTT
TRBV7-2	-	TRBJ2-5	TRBD2	CASSLASGGQETQYF	TGTGCCAGCAGCTTAGCTAGCGGGGGGCAAGAGACCCAGTACTTC
TRBV6-5	-	TRBJ1-3	-	CASRDTGWENTIYF	TGTGCCAGCAGGGATACAGGGTGGGAAAACACCATATATTTT
TRBV7-2	-	TRBJ2-3	-	CASSLGGARTDTQYF	TGTGCCAGCAGCTTAGGTGGGGCTAGGACAGATACGCAGTATTTT
TRBV6-5	-	TRBJ2-7	-	CASRRIIEPSYEQYF	TGTGCCAGCAGGCGAATTATAGAACCCTCCTACGAGCAGTACTTC
TRBV11-3	once	TRBJ2-1	TRBD2	CASSRGLAAYNEQFF	TGTGCCAGCAGCCGCGGACTAGCGGCCTACAATGAGCAGTTCTTC
TRBV6-1	-	TRBJ2-3	TRBD2	CASRPTSGSTDTQYF	TGTGCCAGCAGGCCGACTAGCGGTAGCACAGATACGCAGTATTTT